This T cell receptor (beta chain) was documented in a study of EBV T-cell therapy then PD-1 blockade in nasopharyngeal carcinoma. V dropped 3 bases and J dropped 4 bases, with 13 bases sitting between them. Germline CDR1 MNHNS, CDR2 SASEGT. This CDR3 comprises 15 residues. Using immunoSEQ multiplex PCR, the repertoire was profiled, and TCRdb retains in-frame clones only, with some absent. This table holds about 14,000 clones, 80% to 90% found once. Noted treatment: AdE1-LMPpoly-expanded autologous EBV-specific T-cell therapy followed by anti-PD-1 nivolumab. To note about this clone: What it binds is unknown.

The source was CD8+ T cells from blood, collected at roughly day 99 from a patient whose treatment included autologous EBV-specific T cells and nivolumab. The clonotype originates from a man in his forties with nasopharyngeal carcinoma. The chain uses TRBV6-1 and TRBJ1-3; D is undetermined. The CDR3 spells CASSEVGEGGNTIYF. The CDR3 DNA reads TGTGCCAGCAGTGAGGTCGGGGAAGGAGGAAACACCATATATTTT.